The 13 T cell receptor beta chains below come from one sample, sequenced in a study of beta chain features in type 1 diabetes. Of the isolated RNA, all was reverse transcribed, and so the sequenced material was expressed TCRB transcripts. The table came from immunoSEQ multiplex PCR; TCRdb's copy has only in-frame clones and leaves some out. The repertoire holds 500,000 to 700,000 clones, with around 16% as singletons. Specimen: naive CD4+ T cells from blood. These receptors all come from a young man in good health.

This clone was seen a handful of times. Additional DNA sequences in this sample encode the identical CDR3. The CDR3 spells CASSGGTGGYEQYF. The DNA for the CDR3 is TGTGCCAGCAGTGGGGGCACGGGGGGCTACGAGCAGTACTTC. The chain uses TRBV2 and TRBJ2-7; 7 bases are a match to TRBD2. Germline V gene sequence: CDR1 SNHLY, CDR2 FYNNEI. This CDR3 is built from 14 residues. V trimming: 4 bases; J trimming: 3 bases; junction bases outside the gene matches: 6.

Concerning this clone: One junction end does not reproduce the germline sequence, and a read error may be involved. The same CDR3 is also encoded by other DNA sequences in this sample. DNA for the CDR3: TGCAGCGTTGAATTAAGGATGAATACTGAAGCTTTCTTT. Encoded protein: CSVELRMNTEAFF. This sequence joins TRBV29-1 and TRBJ1-1; no clear D gene. The CDR3 has 13 amino acids. The germline V gene encodes CDR1 SQVTM and CDR2 ANQGSEA.

This clone was observed a handful of times. The chain links TRBV6-6 to TRBJ2-7; D is perhaps TRBD1 (6 bases). CDR3 length: 14 residues. Germline CDR1 reads MNHNY; CDR2 reads SVGAGI (reference sequence). V was clipped by 6 bases and J by 5 bases, with 17 bases between them. The CDR3 protein is CASRVGQGKHEQYF. As DNA, the CDR3 is TGTGCCAGCAGAGTGGGGCAGGGGAAGCACGAGCAGTACTTC.

The chain couples TRBV9 to TRBJ2-1, with 8 bases identical to TRBD2. CDR1 is SGDLS and CDR2 is YYNGEE in the germline V gene. With V trimmed by 2 bases and J by 8 bases, 3 bases remained unmatched. The CDR3 extends over 13 amino acids. The CDR3 region has the DNA TGTGCCAGCAGCGTTGCGGGGGGTTATGAGCAGTTCTTC. This gives the protein CASSVAGGYEQFF.

This clone was seen a handful of times. This chain joins TRBV7-9 and TRBJ2-7; no reliable D call. This CDR3 spans 14 amino acids. The germline V gene encodes CDR1 SEHNR and CDR2 FQNEAQ (reference sequence). V lost 5 bases to trimming and J lost 0 bases, with 11 bases between them. The CDR3 region is CASSVQVSSYEQYF. The CDR3 bases are TGTGCCAGCAGCGTCCAGGTATCCTCCTACGAGCAGTACTTC.

The chain has TRBV7-3 and TRBJ2-1, with 9 bases that match TRBD2. The CDR3 extends over 16 amino acids. V dropped 2 bases and J dropped 2; count of bases not matched to a gene: 4. Germline CDR1 reads SGHTA; CDR2 reads FQGTGA. CDR3 in amino acids: CASSLLGGRAYNEQFF. CDR3 DNA sequence: TGTGCCAGCAGCTTATTGGGCGGGAGGGCCTACAATGAGCAGTTCTTC.

The rearrangement joins TRBV28 to TRBJ2-7; perhaps TRBD1 as D (6 bases). Germline CDR1 MDHEN, CDR2 SYDVKM. The CDR3 spans 14 residues. V was shortened by 9 bases and J by 2 bases, with 17 bases between the two germline ends. DNA for the CDR3: TGTGCCAGTAAACCGGGACAAGGGCCCTACGAGCAGTACTTC. Translating it yields CASKPGQGPYEQYF.

The sample holds a few counts of this clone. The chain joins TRBV10-3 to TRBJ1-5; a weak D match, TRBD1 (5 bases). V gave up 0 bases and J gave up 6 bases, with 12 bases separating them. This CDR3 is 15 amino acids long. From germline, CDR1 is ENHRY and CDR2 SYGVKD. In DNA form, the CDR3 reads TGTGCCATCAGTGAGTCGGTCCAGGGCGGTCAGCCCCAGCATTTT. This translates into CAISESVQGGQPQHF.

At least ten counts were recorded for this clone. This sequence joins TRBV7-9 and TRBJ2-3; D is undetermined. There are 16 residues in the CDR3. Trimming took off 3 bases at V and 1 base at J, with 14 bases between the two ends. CDR1 SEHNR and CDR2 FQNEAQ come from the germline V gene (reference sequence). Written as DNA, the CDR3 is TGTGCCAGCAGCTTCCTGGAAGGGCTTCGCACAGATACGCAGTATTTT. It encodes CASSFLEGLRTDTQYF.

The chain recombines TRBV6-6 with TRBJ2-1, with TRBD2 matching over 8 bases. The ends lost 4 bases at V and 2 bases at J; junction bases unmatched: 7. The germline CDR1 and CDR2 sequences are MNHNY and SVGAGI (reference sequence). This CDR3 is built from 16 residues. CDR3 DNA: TGTGCCAGCAGTTCCAGAGCGGGAGTGACCTACAATGAGCAGTTCTTC. This encodes CASSSRAGVTYNEQFF.

For this clone: At one end, the junction sequence differs from germline, possibly due to a read error. The J gene is TRBJ2-7, the V gene TRBV15, with D hard to call. CDR3 size: 13 residues. Germline V gives CDR1 LNHNV, CDR2 YYDKDF (reference sequence). Here the CDR3 reads CAASKVGNYEQYF. In DNA, the CDR3 is TGTGCCGCCAGCAAAGTGGGGAACTACGAGCAGTACTTC.

V usage is TRBV7-9 and J usage is TRBJ2-1; the match to TRBD1 covers 7 bases. Trimming took 0 bases from V and 5 from J; bases not matched to a gene: 4. The V gene's germline CDR1 is SEHNR and CDR2 FQNEAQ (reference sequence). The CDR3 contains 15 residues. CDR3 loop: CASSLARDSNNEQFF. The DNA for the CDR3 is TGTGCCAGCAGCTTAGCCCGGGACAGCAACAATGAGCAGTTCTTC.

This clone occurred a few times. The chain combines TRBV9 with TRBJ1-5, with TRBD1 as a possible D gene (5 bases). Germline V lookup: CDR1 SGDLS, CDR2 YYNGEE. The CDR3 extends over 14 amino acids. V lost 5 bases, J lost 7 bases, and 16 bases lay in between. CDR3 coding DNA: TGTGCCAGCAGTCTAAGTGGGGGTGGCCAGCCCCAGCATTTT. Translated, it gives CASSLSGGGQPQHF.